A selection of T cell receptor beta chains follows, all from one sample in a study of blood T cell repertoires in COVID-19. Generated by immunoSEQ multiplex PCR, the TCRdb table keeps only in-frame clones and is missing some. The data hold tens of thousands of clones, with around 89% observed a single time. Sample: peripheral blood. Source of these receptors: a man between 25 and 39 years old with active or convalescent COVID-19. The CDR3 runs from the conserved cysteine through the conserved F or W. Fields, in order: clone size, V gene, D gene, J gene, CDR3 DNA, CDR3 protein. A D gene is named only where the DNA matches it firmly. Part of the rows lack a size; the others show once, few, many or a class for expanded clones.

abundance: NA
v_gene: TRBV9
d_gene: NA
j_gene: TRBJ2-2
CDR3nt: TGTGCCAGCAGCGTAGAGATAAGGGGCTGGAACACCGGGGAGCTGTTTTTT
CDR3aa: CASSVEIRGWNTGELFF

abundance: once
v_gene: TRBV5-1
d_gene: TRBD1
j_gene: TRBJ1-3
CDR3nt: TGCGCCAGCAGCCCGACAGGGTTCGGAAACACCATATATTTT
CDR3aa: CASSPTGFGNTIYF

abundance: NA
v_gene: TRBV6-1
d_gene: TRBD1
j_gene: TRBJ2-5
CDR3nt: TGTGCCAGCAGTGAAAACAGGGGTTTACGGGAGACCCAGTACTTC
CDR3aa: CASSENRGLRETQYF

abundance: NA
v_gene: TRBV28
d_gene: TRBD2
j_gene: TRBJ2-7
CDR3nt: TGTGCCAGCAGTGGCGGGCGGGGGGGAACATACGAGCAGTACTTC
CDR3aa: CASSGGRGGTYEQYF

abundance: once
v_gene: TRBV29-1
d_gene: TRBD2
j_gene: TRBJ2-3
CDR3nt: TGCAGCGTTGGCGGGAGAACAGATACGCAGTATTTT
CDR3aa: CSVGGRTDTQYF

abundance: NA
v_gene: TRBV5-1
d_gene: NA
j_gene: TRBJ2-7
CDR3nt: TGCGCCAGCAGCGGAGGGACCGGGGGATACGAGCAGTACTTC
CDR3aa: CASSGGTGGYEQYF

abundance: NA
v_gene: TRBV10-3
d_gene: NA
j_gene: TRBJ2-3
CDR3nt: TGTGCCATCAGTGAGTCTGGTAGCGCTAGCACAGATACGCAGTATTTT
CDR3aa: CAISESGSASTDTQYF

abundance: NA
v_gene: TRBV9
d_gene: TRBD2
j_gene: TRBJ2-5
CDR3nt: TGTGCCAGCAGCGGACGGACTAGCGGGACCGTGAGGGAGACCCAGTACTTC
CDR3aa: CASSGRTSGTVRETQYF

abundance: NA
v_gene: TRBV7-9
d_gene: TRBD1
j_gene: TRBJ1-2
CDR3nt: TGTGCCAGCAGCTCGGGACAGGGGATTAATGGCTACACCTTC
CDR3aa: CASSSGQGINGYTF

abundance: NA
v_gene: TRBV11-2
d_gene: TRBD2
j_gene: TRBJ2-1
CDR3nt: TGTGCCAGCAGCTTAGGAGCGGGGGGGCCTCAGTTCTTC
CDR3aa: CASSLGAGGPQFF

abundance: NA
v_gene: TRBV5-1
d_gene: NA
j_gene: TRBJ2-3
CDR3nt: TGCGCCAGCAGCTTAGGGGCTAGTAAGGCAGATACGCAGTATTTT
CDR3aa: CASSLGASKADTQYF

abundance: NA
v_gene: TRBV11-3
d_gene: NA
j_gene: TRBJ2-3
CDR3nt: TGTGCCAGCAGCTTACTCGTTTCAGGGGGCACAGATACGCAGTATTTT
CDR3aa: CASSLLVSGGTDTQYF

abundance: NA
v_gene: TRBV7-3
d_gene: TRBD2
j_gene: TRBJ2-1
CDR3nt: TGTGCCAGCAGCAAAGGACTAGCGGGGGTAAATGAGCAGTTCTTC
CDR3aa: CASSKGLAGVNEQFF

abundance: NA
v_gene: TRBV28
d_gene: TRBD1
j_gene: TRBJ1-2
CDR3nt: TGTGCCAGCAGAAACAGGGGCCGGGAGACGAACTATGGCTACACCTTC
CDR3aa: CASRNRGRETNYGYTF

abundance: NA
v_gene: TRBV3-1/TRBV3-2
d_gene: TRBD1
j_gene: TRBJ2-1
CDR3nt: TGTGCCAGCAGCCAAGTGACAGGGTACAATGAGCAGTTCTTC
CDR3aa: CASSQVTGYNEQFF

abundance: NA
v_gene: TRBV6-2/TRBV6-3
d_gene: NA
j_gene: TRBJ2-3
CDR3nt: TGTGCCAGCAGTTACTCGGCATATACGCAGTATTTT
CDR3aa: CASSYSAYTQYF

abundance: NA
v_gene: TRBV12-3/TRBV12-4
d_gene: NA
j_gene: TRBJ1-1
CDR3nt: TGTGCCAGCAGGATAGATGAGAACACTGAAGCTTTCTTT
CDR3aa: CASRIDENTEAFF

abundance: NA
v_gene: TRBV5-6
d_gene: TRBD1
j_gene: TRBJ2-7
CDR3nt: TGTGCCAGCAGCTCGACCGGACAGGGGGCGTTATCGAACGAGCAGTACTTC
CDR3aa: CASSSTGQGALSNEQYF

abundance: few
v_gene: TRBV12-5
d_gene: TRBD1
j_gene: TRBJ2-2
CDR3nt: TGTGCTAGTGGTTTGGCCACAGGGGTCTCGAACACCGGGGAGCTGTTTTTT
CDR3aa: CASGLATGVSNTGELFF

abundance: NA
v_gene: TRBV5-1
d_gene: NA
j_gene: TRBJ2-2
CDR3nt: TGCGCCAGCAGGGGGCTGAAGGGCACCGGGGAGCTGTTTTTT
CDR3aa: CASRGLKGTGELFF

abundance: NA
v_gene: TRBV9
d_gene: TRBD1
j_gene: TRBJ2-2
CDR3nt: TGTGCCAGCAGCGTAGTTGACAGGGCGGACACCGGGGAGCTGTTTTTT
CDR3aa: CASSVVDRADTGELFF

abundance: few
v_gene: TRBV7-2
d_gene: TRBD1
j_gene: TRBJ1-1
CDR3nt: TGTGCCAGCAGCCGTGACAGGGCCCCGAACACTGAAGCTTTCTTT
CDR3aa: CASSRDRAPNTEAFF

abundance: NA
v_gene: TRBV28
d_gene: NA
j_gene: TRBJ2-5
CDR3nt: TGTGCCAGCAGTAGCGGAAACCAAGAGACCCAGTACTTC
CDR3aa: CASSSGNQETQYF

abundance: medium-sized
v_gene: TRBV5-1
d_gene: TRBD2
j_gene: TRBJ2-5
CDR3nt: TGCGCCAGCAGCTACGGGACTAGCCGGGGTGAGACCCAGTACTTC
CDR3aa: CASSYGTSRGETQYF

abundance: NA
v_gene: TRBV18
d_gene: NA
j_gene: TRBJ2-2
CDR3nt: TGTGCCAGCTCGGACAGCTATCCGAACACCGGGGAGCTGTTTTTT
CDR3aa: CASSDSYPNTGELFF

abundance: NA
v_gene: TRBV11-3
d_gene: NA
j_gene: TRBJ1-5
CDR3nt: TGTGCCAGCAGCTTATTCGGAGATCAGCCCCAGCATTTT
CDR3aa: CASSLFGDQPQHF

abundance: NA
v_gene: TRBV3-1/TRBV3-2
d_gene: TRBD2
j_gene: TRBJ2-1
CDR3nt: TGTGCCAGCAGCCGAACTAGCGGGAAAAACAATGAGCAGTTCTTC
CDR3aa: CASSRTSGKNNEQFF

abundance: NA
v_gene: TRBV19
d_gene: NA
j_gene: TRBJ2-3
CDR3nt: TGTGCCAGTAGTATAGGAATCGGGGGACTTACCACAGATACGCAGTATTTT
CDR3aa: CASSIGIGGLTTDTQYF

abundance: NA
v_gene: TRBV5-5
d_gene: NA
j_gene: TRBJ2-1
CDR3nt: TGTGCCAGCATGCTAGCAGCGGGCGATGAGCAGTTCTTC
CDR3aa: CASMLAAGDEQFF

abundance: NA
v_gene: TRBV28
d_gene: TRBD1
j_gene: TRBJ2-2
CDR3nt: TGTGCCAGCAGTCCGAGACAGGGGGTAAACGGGGAGCTGTTTTTT
CDR3aa: CASSPRQGVNGELFF

abundance: NA
v_gene: TRBV2
d_gene: TRBD1
j_gene: TRBJ1-5
CDR3nt: TGTGCCAGCAGCCCGGGACAGGGGTACAATCAGCCCCAGCATTTT
CDR3aa: CASSPGQGYNQPQHF

abundance: NA
v_gene: TRBV9
d_gene: NA
j_gene: TRBJ1-2
CDR3nt: TGTGCCAGCAGCGCGAAGACAGACATTCTCTATGGCTACACCTTC
CDR3aa: CASSAKTDILYGYTF

abundance: NA
v_gene: TRBV7-9
d_gene: NA
j_gene: TRBJ1-6
CDR3nt: TGTGCCAGCAGCACGTCGGAAGAGACTTATAATTCACCCCTCCACTTT
CDR3aa: CASSTSEETYNSPLHF

abundance: NA
v_gene: TRBV28
d_gene: NA
j_gene: TRBJ2-2
CDR3nt: TGTGCCAGCAAACTAGCTACTAGCAGGGACACCGGGGAGCTGTTTTTT
CDR3aa: CASKLATSRDTGELFF

abundance: NA
v_gene: TRBV5-1
d_gene: TRBD2
j_gene: TRBJ2-7
CDR3nt: TGCGCCAGCAGCGTGGGTCGTGGCGGGGGGACCTCCTACGAGCAGTACTTC
CDR3aa: CASSVGRGGGTSYEQYF

abundance: NA
v_gene: TRBV15
d_gene: NA
j_gene: TRBJ1-1
CDR3nt: TGTGCCACCAGCAGCACGGGACAAAACACTGAAGCTTTCTTT
CDR3aa: CATSSTGQNTEAFF

abundance: NA
v_gene: TRBV6-5
d_gene: TRBD1
j_gene: TRBJ1-2
CDR3nt: TGTGCCAGCAGTTACACGGGACAGGGAAGTGGCTACACCTTC
CDR3aa: CASSYTGQGSGYTF

abundance: few
v_gene: TRBV19
d_gene: NA
j_gene: TRBJ2-2
CDR3nt: TGTGCCAGTAGTCCCGCGGAGGCGGGCACCGGGGAGCTGTTTTTT
CDR3aa: CASSPAEAGTGELFF

abundance: NA
v_gene: TRBV19
d_gene: NA
j_gene: TRBJ1-4
CDR3nt: TGTGCCAGTGGGGCGGGGTTGGGTGACCAAATGAAAAAACTGTTTTTT
CDR3aa: CASGAGLGDQMKKLFF

abundance: NA
v_gene: TRBV2
d_gene: NA
j_gene: TRBJ2-1
CDR3nt: TGTGCCAGCAGTGGCGAGATGGGGGGTGAGCAGTTCTTC
CDR3aa: CASSGEMGGEQFF

abundance: NA
v_gene: TRBV28
d_gene: NA
j_gene: TRBJ2-6
CDR3nt: TGTGCCAGCAGGCGTGGGAGGGGGACTGGGGCCAACGTCCTGACTTTC
CDR3aa: CASRRGRGTGANVLTF

abundance: NA
v_gene: TRBV7-9
d_gene: TRBD1
j_gene: TRBJ1-2
CDR3nt: TGTGCCAGCAGCCAGACAGGGAGCTATGGCTACACCTTC
CDR3aa: CASSQTGSYGYTF

abundance: NA
v_gene: TRBV28
d_gene: TRBD1
j_gene: TRBJ1-4
CDR3nt: TGTGCCAGCAGTCGACAGGGGGTGGGAGAAAAACTGTTTTTT
CDR3aa: CASSRQGVGEKLFF

abundance: once
v_gene: TRBV7-3
d_gene: TRBD1
j_gene: TRBJ2-2
CDR3nt: TGTGCCAGCAGTCTCGGACAGGGGGCTGGGGCCGGGGAGCTGTTTTTT
CDR3aa: CASSLGQGAGAGELFF

abundance: NA
v_gene: TRBV2
d_gene: NA
j_gene: TRBJ1-1
CDR3nt: TGTGCCATATCCCAGGCCCCGAACACTGAAGCTTTCTTT
CDR3aa: CAISQAPNTEAFF

abundance: NA
v_gene: TRBV5-1
d_gene: TRBD1
j_gene: TRBJ1-5
CDR3nt: TGCGCCAGCAGCCCTACCGGGACAGGGGTGACTCAGCCCCAGCATTTT
CDR3aa: CASSPTGTGVTQPQHF

abundance: NA
v_gene: TRBV5-1
d_gene: TRBD1
j_gene: TRBJ2-7
CDR3nt: TGCGCCAGCAGCTTGGGCGGGACAGGGGGCCACTACGAGCAGTACTTC
CDR3aa: CASSLGGTGGHYEQYF

abundance: once
v_gene: TRBV19
d_gene: TRBD1
j_gene: TRBJ2-4
CDR3nt: TGTGCCAGTAGTAGGACAGGGGGCAAAAACATTCAGTACTTC
CDR3aa: CASSRTGGKNIQYF

abundance: once
v_gene: TRBV27
d_gene: NA
j_gene: TRBJ1-2
CDR3nt: TGTGCCAGCAGTTTTGGGCAGGGGAATGGCTACACCTTC
CDR3aa: CASSFGQGNGYTF

abundance: NA
v_gene: TRBV10-3
d_gene: TRBD1
j_gene: TRBJ1-2
CDR3nt: TGTGCCATCAGCCAAGGACAGGGAAGGGGCGGCTACACCTTC
CDR3aa: CAISQGQGRGGYTF

abundance: NA
v_gene: TRBV11-2
d_gene: TRBD2
j_gene: TRBJ2-5
CDR3nt: TGTGCCAGCAGCTTAACGGTTCGTGAGGGAGGGGAGACCCAGTACTTC
CDR3aa: CASSLTVREGGETQYF